The 11 T cell receptor beta chains below were found in one sample sequenced in a study of blood T cell repertoires in COVID-19 (TCRdb year 2020). Libraries were constructed by the immunoSEQ multiplex PCR assay. The source is immuneACCESS, and TCRdb retained only in-frame sequences with V and J called. Part of the clones is not carried over; for the studies checked, unresolved V genes explain less than half of this, and the remainder is unexplained. The table for this sample lists about 70,000 clones; around 80% of them were counted only once. The ten largest account for 15% to 20% of the sample. Sequencing was done on a sample of peripheral blood. The source of these receptors is a man between 65 and 80 years old who had recovered from COVID-19.

The chain links TRBV29-1 to TRBJ2-6, with D tentatively TRBD1 (6 bases). This CDR3 region has 17 residues. V was shortened by 4 bases and J by 2 bases, with 18 bases between the two germline ends. Germline values: CDR1 SQVTM, CDR2 ANQGSEA. CDR3 sequence: CSVASHRTEAGANVLTF. CDR3 DNA: TGCAGCGTTGCCTCCCACCGGACAGAAGCTGGGGCCAACGTCCTGACTTTC.

This chain connects TRBV29-1 to TRBJ1-1, with 9 positions matching TRBD1. The CDR3 contains 14 residues. Germline CDR1 and CDR2: SQVTM and ANQGSEA. V gave up 6 bases and J gave up 3 bases; unmatched junction bases: 8. The CDR3 is CSVRQGVGYTEAFF. Written as DNA, the CDR3 is TGCAGCGTCCGACAGGGGGTCGGGTACACTGAAGCTTTCTTT.

The rearrangement uses TRBV5-4 and TRBJ2-2; D is perhaps TRBD2 (5 bases). Trimming took off 4 bases at V and 0 bases at J, with 10 bases between the two ends. Germline CDR1 SGHNT, CDR2 YYREEE (reference sequence). The CDR3 totals 15 residues. As DNA, the CDR3 is TGTGCCAGCAGCCCAACTAGGGCGAACACCGGGGAGCTGTTTTTT. It codes for CASSPTRANTGELFF.

The chain recombines TRBV6-2 or TRBV6-3 with TRBJ1-5; a weak D match, TRBD1 (6 bases). The CDR3 consists of 16 residues. The V gene lost 4 bases and the J gene lost 0 bases, with 13 bases spanning the gap. CDR1 and CDR2 from the germline V gene are MNHEY and SVGEGT. Here the CDR3 DNA reads TGTGCCAGCAGTTCCCGAGTAGGGGGTAGCAATCAGCCCCAGCATTTT. This translates into CASSSRVGGSNQPQHF.

This chain connects TRBV7-8 to TRBJ1-3; D is possibly TRBD1 (5 bases). Germline assignment: CDR1 SGHVS and CDR2 FQNEAQ. This CDR3 is built from 16 residues. Trimming cost V 5 bases and J 0 bases, with 14 bases left between them. The CDR3 DNA sequence: TGTGCCAGCAGCCAGAGGACACTGAACTCTGGAAACACCATATATTTT. Its translation: CASSQRTLNSGNTIYF.

V is TRBV2 and J is TRBJ2-7; 7 bases match TRBD2. CDR1 is SNHLY, CDR2 FYNNEI, per germline. V shed 6 bases and J 2 bases; nucleotides not matched to a gene: 28. The CDR3 sequence is 21 residues long. CDR3 nucleotides: TGTGCCAGCAGCGAAAGGAAAATGAAGGGGACTACCGAGACCAGAACCTACGAGCAGTACTTC. Its protein product is CASSERKMKGTTETRTYEQYF.

The chain links TRBV5-1 to TRBJ2-5; 10 bases are a match to TRBD1. Germline V gene data show CDR1 as SGHRS and CDR2 as YFSETQ. This CDR3 region has 16 residues. The V gene end was trimmed by 4 bases and the J gene end by 5 bases; junction bases not matched to a gene: 11. The CDR3 DNA follows: TGCGCCAGCAGCCAAGGGACAGGGGATGTCCTCGAGACCCAGTACTTC. It specifies CASSQGTGDVLETQYF. Full variable domain (remainder filled in from reference TRBV5-1 and TRBJ2-5): KAGVTQTPRYLIKTRGQQVTLSCSPISGHRSVSWYQQTPGQGLQFLFEYFSETQRNKGNFPGRFSGRQFSNSRSEMNVSTLELGDSALYLCASSQGTGDVLETQYFGPGTRLLVL.

This clone was counted only a few times. This chain links TRBV5-6 with TRBJ1-1; possibly TRBD1 for D (6 bases). V lost 4 bases, J lost 7 bases, and 26 bases lay in between. The CDR3 sequence is 17 residues long. Germline V gene lookup returns CDR1 SGHDT and CDR2 YYEEEE. The CDR3 sequence: CASSTSYRWSQGIEAFF. The CDR3 bases are TGTGCCAGCAGCACTTCCTATAGGTGGTCACAGGGTATTGAAGCTTTCTTT.

CDR3 DNA: TGTGCTAGTGGTTTGCGGGCTAGCGGGGGGCGAAGCTCCTACAATGAGCAGTTCTTC. This translates into CASGLRASGGRSSYNEQFF. The rearrangement links TRBV12-5 to TRBJ2-1; 11 bases are a match to TRBD2. V was clipped by 2 bases and J by 0 bases; unmatched bases: 9. The CDR3 is made up of 19 amino acids. Germline assignment: CDR1 LGHNT and CDR2 FRNRAP.

This sequence joins TRBV9 and TRBJ1-6; D remains unclear. This CDR3 contains 13 residues. Between the trimmed V and J ends, which lost 3 bases and 9 bases, there was a span of 10 bases. CDR1 SGDLS and CDR2 YYNGEE come from the germline V gene. CDR3 amino acids: CASSAGNSSPLHF. The CDR3 DNA sequence: TGTGCCAGCAGCGCGGGAAACTCTTCACCCCTCCACTTT.

This chain uses TRBV5-1 with TRBJ1-1, with 7 bases identical to TRBD1. The CDR3 covers 14 residues. CDR1 is SGHRS and CDR2 is YFSETQ in the germline V gene. V lost 2 bases and J lost 0; bases outside the gene matches: 1. The CDR3 reads CASSFRGVNTEAFF. CDR3 nucleotides: TGCGCCAGCAGCTTCAGGGGGGTGAACACTGAAGCTTTCTTT.